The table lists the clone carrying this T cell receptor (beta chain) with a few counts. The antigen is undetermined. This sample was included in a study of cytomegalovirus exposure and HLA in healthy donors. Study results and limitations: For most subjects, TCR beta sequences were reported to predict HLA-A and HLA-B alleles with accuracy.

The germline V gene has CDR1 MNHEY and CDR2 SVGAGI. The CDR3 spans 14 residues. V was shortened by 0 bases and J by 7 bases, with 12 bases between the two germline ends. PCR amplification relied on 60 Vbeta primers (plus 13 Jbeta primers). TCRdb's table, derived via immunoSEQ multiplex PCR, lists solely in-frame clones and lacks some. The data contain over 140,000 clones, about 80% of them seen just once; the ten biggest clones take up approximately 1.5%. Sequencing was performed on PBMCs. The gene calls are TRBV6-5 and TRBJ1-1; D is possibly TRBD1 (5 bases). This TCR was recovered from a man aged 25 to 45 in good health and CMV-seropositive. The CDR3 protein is CASSYSRQGREAFF. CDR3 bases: TGTGCCAGCAGTTACTCGAGGCAGGGCCGTGAAGCTTTCTTT.